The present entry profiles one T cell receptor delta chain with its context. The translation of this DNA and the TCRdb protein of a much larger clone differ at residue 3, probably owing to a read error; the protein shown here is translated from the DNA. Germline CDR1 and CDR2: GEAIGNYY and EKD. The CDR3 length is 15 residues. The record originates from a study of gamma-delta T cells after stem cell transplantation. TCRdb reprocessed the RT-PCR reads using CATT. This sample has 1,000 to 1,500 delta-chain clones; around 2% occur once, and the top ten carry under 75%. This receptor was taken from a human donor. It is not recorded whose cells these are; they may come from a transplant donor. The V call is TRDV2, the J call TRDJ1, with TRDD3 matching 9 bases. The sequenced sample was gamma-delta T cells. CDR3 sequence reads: CARDTVGGYLDKLIF. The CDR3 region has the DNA TGTGCCCGTGACACCGTGGGGGGATACCTAGATAAACTCATCTTT.